The rows below give T cell receptor beta chains drawn from one sample of a study of blood T cell repertoires in COVID-19. TCRdb's copy holds only in-frame clones and misses some; the assay was immunoSEQ multiplex PCR. In the table there are 90,000 to 120,000 clones, roughly 89% of which are singletons. Source material: peripheral blood. The receptor source for this set is an older man with acute or convalescent COVID-19. Both conserved end residues are part of each CDR3. D genes are given only for firm matches. A clone size is listed for some rows: how often the clone was seen (once, few, many), or a class if it is expanded.

DNA,CDR3,V,D,J,size
TGTGCTAGTGGTTTGGTACAAGTCGGGGAGGACACCGGGGAGCTGTTTTTT,CASGLVQVGEDTGELFF,TRBV12-5,NA,TRBJ2-2,NA
TGTGCCAGCTCGGGATTAGCGGGAGCTCGGGGGGCTTACGAGCAGTACTTC,CASSGLAGARGAYEQYF,TRBV27,TRBD2,TRBJ2-7,once
TGTGCCAGCAGCCACATGACAGGGGGCGTTGGCTACACCTTC,CASSHMTGGVGYTF,TRBV5-5,TRBD1,TRBJ1-2,NA
TGTGCCAGTAGTATTCCCAGGGGGCTGACTGAAGCTTTCTTT,CASSIPRGLTEAFF,TRBV19,TRBD1,TRBJ1-1,NA
TGCGCCAGCAGCCCAACCGGGACAGGGGGTGGGTCCTACAATGAGCAGTTCTTC,CASSPTGTGGGSYNEQFF,TRBV5-1,TRBD1,TRBJ2-1,NA
TGCGCCAGCAGCCAAGTCCCCAGGGGCAACGAGCAGTACTTC,CASSQVPRGNEQYF,TRBV4-1,NA,TRBJ2-7,NA
TGTGCCAGCAGCCAAGAAGGCGGGTTTGAAGCTTTCTTT,CASSQEGGFEAFF,TRBV3-1/TRBV3-2,NA,TRBJ1-1,NA
TGTGCCAGCAGCTTAGTTACTAGCTTCACCGGGGAGCTGTTTTTT,CASSLVTSFTGELFF,TRBV11-3,NA,TRBJ2-2,NA
TGTGCCAGCAGCGCGTTCGAGACCCAGTACTTC,CASSAFETQYF,TRBV5-6,NA,TRBJ2-5,NA
TGCGCCAGCAGCCAAGGGGACAGCTACGAGCAGTACTTC,CASSQGDSYEQYF,TRBV4-1,TRBD1,TRBJ2-7,NA
TGTGCCAGCAGTTTAGGGGCGAACAATGAGCAGTTCTTC,CASSLGANNEQFF,TRBV27,NA,TRBJ2-1,NA
TGTGCCATCAGTGAAAATAGCGGGAGGGCCAAGAACGAGCAGTACTTC,CAISENSGRAKNEQYF,TRBV10-3,TRBD2,TRBJ2-7,NA
TGTGCCAGCAGCCAATCGGTAGGGGGAAGTAGCTACACCTTC,CASSQSVGGSSYTF,TRBV16,NA,TRBJ1-2,NA
TGCGCCAGCAGCCAGCGCCCCACTAGCGGATCTTACAATGAGCAGTTCTTC,CASSQRPTSGSYNEQFF,TRBV4-3,TRBD2,TRBJ2-1,NA
TGTGCCAGCAGACCCGGGACTAGCCACGCCTTGGAGCAGTTCTTC,CASRPGTSHALEQFF,TRBV28,TRBD2,TRBJ2-1,NA
TGTGCCATCAGCCTCGGACAGGGGACAACCTACGAGCAGTACTTC,CAISLGQGTTYEQYF,TRBV10-3,TRBD1,TRBJ2-7,once
TGTGCCACCAGCAAACGGGACAGCCATGAAAAACTGTTTTTT,CATSKRDSHEKLFF,TRBV15,TRBD1,TRBJ1-4,NA
TGTGCCAGCAGTCCGCCGCGGAGCAACTACGAGCAGTACTTC,CASSPPRSNYEQYF,TRBV2,NA,TRBJ2-7,few
TGTGCCAGCAGCTTAAGGGAGTATCAGCCCCAGCATTTT,CASSLREYQPQHF,TRBV7-9,NA,TRBJ1-5,NA
TGTGCCAGCAGTTTAGTGGGAGCGGGAGAGACCCAGTACTTC,CASSLVGAGETQYF,TRBV28,NA,TRBJ2-5,NA
TGTGCCAGCAAGGGGGACCTCCACCTCACAGATACGCAGTATTTT,CASKGDLHLTDTQYF,TRBV9,NA,TRBJ2-3,NA
TGTGCCAGCAGCCCCCGGGACTTTCTCTCTGGAAACACCATATATTTT,CASSPRDFLSGNTIYF,TRBV7-6,NA,TRBJ1-3,NA
TGTGCCAGCAGCTCTCCCAGGACCTACGAGCAGTACTTC,CASSSPRTYEQYF,TRBV6-2/TRBV6-3,NA,TRBJ2-7,NA
TGTGCCTGGAGTGTTGGACAGACAAGCACAGATACGCAGTATTTT,CAWSVGQTSTDTQYF,TRBV30,NA,TRBJ2-3,NA
TGTGCCAGCAGCCCGGGGATGGGACTAGCGGGAGGTTTGCAAGAGACCCAGTACTTC,CASSPGMGLAGGLQETQYF,TRBV7-6,TRBD2,TRBJ2-5,NA
TGCAGCGGGGCCTCCAATGAGCAGTTCTTC,CSGASNEQFF,TRBV29-1,NA,TRBJ2-1,NA
TGCGCCAGCAGCGGACTTAAGGCTAGCGCGACCCAGTACTTC,CASSGLKASATQYF,TRBV5-1,NA,TRBJ2-5,NA
TGTGCCAGTACCGAGAACTCCGGGACTCCCCGACGTACCCAGTACTTC,CASTENSGTPRRTQYF,TRBV19,NA,TRBJ2-5,NA
TGTGCCAGCAGCCAAACCGGACAGGGAAGAGGCTACACCTTC,CASSQTGQGRGYTF,TRBV4-2,TRBD1,TRBJ1-2,once
TGTGCTAGTGGTTTGGTACCGGGAGGGCCCTCCTACAATGAGCAGTTCTTC,CASGLVPGGPSYNEQFF,TRBV12-5,TRBD2,TRBJ2-1,NA
TGTGCCAGCACTTACAGGCGGGGGACTGATTACAATGAGCAGTTCTTC,CASTYRRGTDYNEQFF,TRBV6-6,TRBD2,TRBJ2-1,NA